One and the same sample provided the 11 T cell receptor beta chains below, sequenced in a study of T cell repertoires in ileal Crohn's disease. Regarding time point: proximal margin of the surgical specimen (macroscopically non-inflamed). Generated by immunoSEQ multiplex PCR, the TCRdb table keeps only in-frame clones and is missing some. The profile shows 7,500 or so clones, about 73% of them singletons. Sequenced material: ileal tissue. The receptors were sampled from an adult with Crohn's disease.

The CDR3 bases are TGTGCCAGCAGATTCTTCTCCGGGACAGGGAGGACAGATACGCAGTATTTT. The encoded protein is CASRFFSGTGRTDTQYF. The chain couples TRBV27 to TRBJ2-3; 9 bases are shared with TRBD1. The J segment lost 3 bases and the V segment lost 6 bases, leaving 13 bases of the junction unmatched. CDR1 and CDR2 (germline): MNHEY, SMNVEV (reference sequence). CDR3 size: 17 residues.

The genes are TRBV21-1 and TRBJ2-7. TRBV21-1 is classified as a pseudogene. CDR3 length: 17 residues. The CDR3 DNA is TGTGCCAGCAGCCAAGGGGCGGGGGAGACAGGGCACTACGAGCAGTACTTC. Encoded protein: CASSQGAGETGHYEQYF.

The count of this clone is one. Other nucleotide sequences from this sample produce the same CDR3. V gene TRBV30 combines with J gene TRBJ1-2; no reliable D call. Per germline, CDR1 GTSNPN and CDR2 SVGIG (reference sequence). V lost 1 base and J 0 bases, leaving 12 bases between the germline ends. The CDR3 covers 15 residues. The CDR3 DNA reads as TGTGCCTGGAGTGACAGAGGGCGAGCTAACTATGGCTACACCTTC. Its protein is CAWSDRGRANYGYTF.

By sample fraction, this clone is medium-sized. The chain is built from TRBV7-2 and TRBJ2-5; 13 bases match TRBD2. The CDR3 is made up of 16 amino acids. V lost 3 bases to trimming and J lost 1 base; unmatched junction nucleotides: 2. Germline-derived CDR1 and CDR2 are SGHTA and FQGNSA. The CDR3 sequence is CASSLGLAGPQETQYF. Written as DNA, the CDR3 is TGTGCCAGCAGCTTGGGACTAGCGGGGCCCCAAGAGACCCAGTACTTC.

The chain employs TRBV5-6 and TRBJ2-3; the D is unclear. Trimming took 1 base from V and 7 from J, leaving 10 bases between them. Per germline, CDR1 SGHDT and CDR2 YYEEEE. The CDR3 extends over 13 amino acids. The CDR3, as DNA: TGTGCCAGCAGCTTGCTTGGGTTCAATACGCAGTATTTT. Protein sequence: CASSLLGFNTQYF.

This chain joins TRBV19 and TRBJ1-5; D is perhaps TRBD1 (5 bases). The germline V gene encodes CDR1 LNHDA and CDR2 SQIVND (reference sequence). Trimming left V 1 base short and J 6 bases short, with 10 bases between. The CDR3 extends over 14 amino acids. The DNA of the CDR3 is TGTGCCAGTAGTATAGGGCAGGGTGGTCAGCCCCAGCATTTT. Its protein product is CASSIGQGGQPQHF.

The chain combines TRBV28 with TRBJ2-6, with no clear D. This CDR3 is built from 15 residues. Trimming cost V 5 bases and J 2 bases, with 10 bases left between them. In germline, CDR1 is MDHEN, CDR2 SYDVKM. The chain's CDR3 is CASSPGVAGANVLTF. The CDR3 DNA is TGTGCCAGCAGTCCCGGCGTGGCTGGGGCCAACGTCCTGACTTTC.

The rearrangement links TRBV4-2 to TRBJ2-5; D may match TRBD1 or TRBD2 (6 bases each). Germline V lookup: CDR1 LGHNA, CDR2 YNFKEQ. The CDR3 has 15 amino acids. V was shortened by 0 bases and J by 7 bases, with 15 bases between the two germline ends. The CDR3 coding sequence is TGTGCCAGCAGCCAAGAGGGGGGCCAGTGGGGGACCCAGTACTTC. Protein product: CASSQEGGQWGTQYF.

The rearrangement links TRBV9 to TRBJ2-2, with D perhaps matching TRBD1 (5 bases). CDR3 length equals 15 residues. Germline V gene lookup returns CDR1 SGDLS and CDR2 YYNGEE. V lost 4 bases to trimming and J lost 0 bases, with 10 bases between them. DNA of the CDR3: TGTGCCAGCAGCCAAACAGGAACGAACACCGGGGAGCTGTTTTTT. As protein: CASSQTGTNTGELFF.

This rearrangement joins TRBV19 to TRBJ2-1; a possible D gene is TRBD1 (5 bases). Per the germline V gene, CDR1 is LNHDA and CDR2 is SQIVND (reference sequence). The CDR3 runs 15 residues. Deletions cut 0 bases from V and 6 bases from J, with 12 bases between. The CDR3 region is CASSIDLDSLNEQFF. In DNA form, the CDR3 reads TGTGCCAGTAGTATAGATCTCGACAGCCTCAATGAGCAGTTCTTC.

This clone is medium-sized. The chain recombines TRBV5-8 with TRBJ1-6; D remains unclear. Germline values: CDR1 SGHTS, CDR2 YDEGEE. V shed 2 bases and J shed 9 bases, with 15 bases lying between them. The CDR3 totals 15 residues. The CDR3 reads CASSFPNLFGSPLHF. As DNA, the CDR3 is TGTGCCAGCAGCTTTCCAAATTTATTTGGTTCACCCCTCCACTTT.